What follows describes a single T cell receptor beta chain. The data originate from a study of blood T cell repertoires in COVID-19. The wider study: The samples span acute and convalescent COVID-19 from the United States, Italy and Spain. In each case, the material was cDNA or gDNA derived from T cells, B-cell-depleted T cells, or PBMCs.

Some clones are missing from TCRdb's copy, which holds only in-frame ones; the method was immunoSEQ multiplex PCR. In the table there are around 130,000 clones, 80% to 90% of which are singletons. The receptor's source is a woman aged 45-65 years with acute or convalescent COVID-19. The sample taken for sequencing was peripheral blood.

CDR3 DNA sequence: TGTGCCAGCACGGGGAATCAAGAGACCCAGTACTTC. Translated: CASTGNQETQYF. V usage is TRBV2 and J usage is TRBJ2-5, with a possible D match to TRBD2 (5 bases). This CDR3 comprises 12 residues. Per germline, CDR1 SNHLY and CDR2 FYNNEI. The V end lost 7 bases, the J end lost 2 bases, and 8 bases lay between the germline ends.